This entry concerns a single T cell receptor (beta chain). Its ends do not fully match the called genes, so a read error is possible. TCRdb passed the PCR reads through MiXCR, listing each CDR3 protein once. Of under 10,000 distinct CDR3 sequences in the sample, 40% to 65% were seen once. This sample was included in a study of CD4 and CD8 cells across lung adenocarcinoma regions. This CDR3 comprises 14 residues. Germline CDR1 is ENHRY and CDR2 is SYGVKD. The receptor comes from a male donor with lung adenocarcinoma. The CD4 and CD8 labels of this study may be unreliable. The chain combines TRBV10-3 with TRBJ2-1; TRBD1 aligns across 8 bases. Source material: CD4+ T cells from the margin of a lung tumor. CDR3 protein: CAGRGSRGQETQYF. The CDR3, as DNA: TGTGCGGGCCGTGGGAGCAGGGGGCAAGAGACCCAGTATTTC.